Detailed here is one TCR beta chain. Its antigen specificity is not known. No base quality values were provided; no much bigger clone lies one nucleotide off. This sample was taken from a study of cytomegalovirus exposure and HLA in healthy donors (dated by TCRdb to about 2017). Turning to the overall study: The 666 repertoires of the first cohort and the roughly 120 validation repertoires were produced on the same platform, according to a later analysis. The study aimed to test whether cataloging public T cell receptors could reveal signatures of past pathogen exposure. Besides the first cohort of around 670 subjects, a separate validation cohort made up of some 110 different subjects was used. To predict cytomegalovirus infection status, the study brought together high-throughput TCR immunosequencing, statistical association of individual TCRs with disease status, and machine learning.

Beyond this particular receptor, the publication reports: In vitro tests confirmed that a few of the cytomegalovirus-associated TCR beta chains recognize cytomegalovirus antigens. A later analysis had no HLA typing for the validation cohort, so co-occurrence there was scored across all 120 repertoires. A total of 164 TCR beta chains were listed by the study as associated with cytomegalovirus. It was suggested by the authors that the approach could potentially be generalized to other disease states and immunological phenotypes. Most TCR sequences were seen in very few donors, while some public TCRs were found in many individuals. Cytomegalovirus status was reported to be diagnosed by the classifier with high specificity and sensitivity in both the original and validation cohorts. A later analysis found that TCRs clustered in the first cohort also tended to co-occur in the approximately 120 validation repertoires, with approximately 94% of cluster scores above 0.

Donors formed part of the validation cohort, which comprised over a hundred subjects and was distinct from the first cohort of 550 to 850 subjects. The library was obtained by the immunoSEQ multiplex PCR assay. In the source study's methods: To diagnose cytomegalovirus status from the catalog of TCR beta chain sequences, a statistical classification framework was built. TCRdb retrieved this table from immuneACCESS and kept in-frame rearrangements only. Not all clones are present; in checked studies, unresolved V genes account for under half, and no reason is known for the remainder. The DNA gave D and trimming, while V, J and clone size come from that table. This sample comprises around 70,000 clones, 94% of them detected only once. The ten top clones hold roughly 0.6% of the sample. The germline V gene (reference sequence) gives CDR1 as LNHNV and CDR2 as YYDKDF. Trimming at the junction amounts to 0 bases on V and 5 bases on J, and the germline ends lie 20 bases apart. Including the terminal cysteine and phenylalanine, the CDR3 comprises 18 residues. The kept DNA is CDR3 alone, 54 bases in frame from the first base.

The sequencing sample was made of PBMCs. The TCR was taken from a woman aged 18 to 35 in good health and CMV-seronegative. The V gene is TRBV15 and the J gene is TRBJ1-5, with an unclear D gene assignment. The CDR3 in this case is CATSRDWSGRVLDQPQHF. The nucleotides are TGTGCCACCAGCAGAGATTGGTCAGGTCGAGTCTTGGATCAGCCCCAGCATTTT.